This T cell receptor beta chain was identified in a study of OX40 agonist ivuxolimab in advanced cancers. Study context: In three patients, partial responses were observed, one with hepatocellular carcinoma and two with cutaneous melanoma. Overall study results and limits: Among the lowest levels of clonal expansion were found in partial responders at 0.1-3.0 mg/kg.

Drawing of blood for sampling happened at baseline, at cycle 4 day 1, and at cycle 7 day 1. Comment on this clone: The antigen remains undetermined.

V lost 5 bases and J 6 bases, leaving 8 bases between the germline ends. The length of the CDR3 is 12 residues. Germline V gene sequence: CDR1 SGHTA, CDR2 FQGNSA. Here immunoSEQ multiplex PCR was the method, and the copy in TCRdb shows in-frame clones only, minus some. The profile shows fewer than 60,000 clones, 80% to 90% of them singletons. The chain couples TRBV7-2 to TRBJ2-1; TRBD1 is a possible D gene (5 bases). This clonotype originated in an adult with an advanced solid tumor such as melanoma, head and neck, liver or kidney cancer. Sequences were derived from CD4+ or CD8+ T cells sorted from blood, sampled in a trial of the OX40 agonist ivuxolimab. The CDR3 region is CASSPQGNEQFF. The CDR3 DNA follows: TGTGCCAGCAGCCCTCAGGGCAATGAGCAGTTCTTC.